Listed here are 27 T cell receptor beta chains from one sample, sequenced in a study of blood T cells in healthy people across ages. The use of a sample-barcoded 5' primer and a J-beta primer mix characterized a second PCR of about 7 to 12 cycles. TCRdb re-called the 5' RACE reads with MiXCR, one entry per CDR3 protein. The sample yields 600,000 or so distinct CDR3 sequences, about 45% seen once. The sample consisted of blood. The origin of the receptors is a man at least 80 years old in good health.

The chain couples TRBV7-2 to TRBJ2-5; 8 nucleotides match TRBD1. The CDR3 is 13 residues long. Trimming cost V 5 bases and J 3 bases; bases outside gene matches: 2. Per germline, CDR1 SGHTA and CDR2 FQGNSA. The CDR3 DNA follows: TGTGCCAGCAGCAAGACAGGGGAAGAGACCCAGTACTTC. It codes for CASSKTGEETQYF.

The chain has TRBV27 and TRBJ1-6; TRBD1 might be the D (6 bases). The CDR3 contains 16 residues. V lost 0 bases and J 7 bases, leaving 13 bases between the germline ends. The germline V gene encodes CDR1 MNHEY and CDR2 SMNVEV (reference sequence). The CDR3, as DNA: TGTGCCAGCAGTTTATCCCAGACAGGTCAAAATTCACCCCTCCACTTT. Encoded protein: CASSLSQTGQNSPLHF.

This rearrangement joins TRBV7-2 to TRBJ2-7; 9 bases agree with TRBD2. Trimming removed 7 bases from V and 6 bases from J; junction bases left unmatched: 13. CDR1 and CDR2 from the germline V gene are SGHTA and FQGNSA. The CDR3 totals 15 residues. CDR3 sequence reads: CASNLSGGAPVEQYF. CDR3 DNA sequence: TGTGCCAGCAACCTTAGCGGGGGAGCACCTGTCGAGCAGTACTTC.

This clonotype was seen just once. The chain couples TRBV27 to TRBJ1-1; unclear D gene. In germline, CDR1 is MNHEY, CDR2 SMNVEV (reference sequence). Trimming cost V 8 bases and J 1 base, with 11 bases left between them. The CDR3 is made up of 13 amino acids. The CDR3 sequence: CASRSVQNTEAFF. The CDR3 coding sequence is TGTGCCAGCCGTTCGGTCCAGAACACTGAAGCTTTCTTT.

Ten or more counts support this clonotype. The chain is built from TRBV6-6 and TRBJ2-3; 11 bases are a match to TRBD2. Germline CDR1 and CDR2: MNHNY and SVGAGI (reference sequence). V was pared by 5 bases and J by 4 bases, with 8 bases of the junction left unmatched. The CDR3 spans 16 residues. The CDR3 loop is CASSTPGLAASDTQYF. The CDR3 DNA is TGTGCCAGCAGTACCCCGGGACTAGCGGCGTCAGATACGCAGTATTTT.

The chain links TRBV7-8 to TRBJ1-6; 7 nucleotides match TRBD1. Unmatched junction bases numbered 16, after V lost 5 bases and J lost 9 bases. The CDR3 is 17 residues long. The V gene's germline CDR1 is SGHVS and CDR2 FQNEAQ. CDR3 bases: TGTGCCAGCAGCCTCAATACCGCAATGGCAGGGGGTTCACCCCTCCACTTT. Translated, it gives CASSLNTAMAGGSPLHF.

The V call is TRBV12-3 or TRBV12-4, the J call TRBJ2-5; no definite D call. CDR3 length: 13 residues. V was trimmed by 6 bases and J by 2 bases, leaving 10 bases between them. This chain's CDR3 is CASRIIGQETQYF. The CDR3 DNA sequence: TGTGCCAGCAGGATAATAGGACAAGAGACCCAGTACTTC.

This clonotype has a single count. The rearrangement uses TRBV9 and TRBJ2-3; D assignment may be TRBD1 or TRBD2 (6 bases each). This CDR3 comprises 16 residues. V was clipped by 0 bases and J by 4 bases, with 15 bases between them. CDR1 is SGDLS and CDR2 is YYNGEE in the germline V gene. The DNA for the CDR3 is TGTGCCAGCAGCGTAGCTGGGGGGCGGGACGCAGATACGCAGTATTTT. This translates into CASSVAGGRDADTQYF.

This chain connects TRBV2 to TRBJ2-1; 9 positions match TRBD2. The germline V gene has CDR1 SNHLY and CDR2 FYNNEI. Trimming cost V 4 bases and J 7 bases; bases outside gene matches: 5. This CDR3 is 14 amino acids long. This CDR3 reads CASSAVLAGNEQFF. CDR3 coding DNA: TGTGCCAGCAGTGCAGTCCTAGCGGGAAATGAGCAGTTCTTC.

CDR3 DNA sequence: TGTGCCATTTCCACGGGTACTGCAAATGAGCAGTACTTC. Translating it yields CAISTGTANEQYF. This chain links TRBV10-3 with TRBJ2-5; D is ambiguous. V shed 9 bases and J shed 11 bases, with 22 bases lying between them. The CDR3 runs to 13 residues. Germline V gene sequence: CDR1 ENHRY, CDR2 SYGVKD.

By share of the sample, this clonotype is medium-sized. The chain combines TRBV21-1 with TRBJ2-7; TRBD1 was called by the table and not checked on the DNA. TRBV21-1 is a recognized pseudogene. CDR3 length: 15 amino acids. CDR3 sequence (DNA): TGTGCCAGCAGCTCCCCCGGACAGGGGAGCTACGAGCAGTACTTC. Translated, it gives CASSSPGQGSYEQYF.

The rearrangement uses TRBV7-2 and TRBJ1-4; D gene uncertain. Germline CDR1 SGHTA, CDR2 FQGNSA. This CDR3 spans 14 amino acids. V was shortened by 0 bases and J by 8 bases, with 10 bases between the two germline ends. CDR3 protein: CASSLARMGEKLFF. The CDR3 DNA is TGTGCCAGCAGCTTAGCACGGATGGGGGAAAAACTGTTTTTT.

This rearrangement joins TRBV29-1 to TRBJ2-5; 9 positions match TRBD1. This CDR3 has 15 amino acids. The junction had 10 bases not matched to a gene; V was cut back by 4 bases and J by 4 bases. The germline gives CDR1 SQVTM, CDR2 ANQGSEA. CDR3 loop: CSVGGKQGAGETQYF. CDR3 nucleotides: TGCAGCGTTGGGGGAAAACAGGGGGCTGGAGAGACCCAGTACTTC.

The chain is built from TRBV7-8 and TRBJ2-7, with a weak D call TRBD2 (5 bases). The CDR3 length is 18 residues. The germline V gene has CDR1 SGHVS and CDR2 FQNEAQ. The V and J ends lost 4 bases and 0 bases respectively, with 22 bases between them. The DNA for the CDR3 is TGTGCCAGCAGCTCAAACTACCTAGGGAGCGAGAGCTCCTACGAGCAGTACTTC. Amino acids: CASSSNYLGSESSYEQYF.

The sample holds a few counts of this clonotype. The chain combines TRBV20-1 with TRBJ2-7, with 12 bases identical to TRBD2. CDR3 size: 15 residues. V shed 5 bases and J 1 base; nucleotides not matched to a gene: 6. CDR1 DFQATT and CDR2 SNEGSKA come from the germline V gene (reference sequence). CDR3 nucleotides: TGCAGTGCTCGACTGACTAGCGGGGGATCCTACGAGCAGTACTTC. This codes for CSARLTSGGSYEQYF.

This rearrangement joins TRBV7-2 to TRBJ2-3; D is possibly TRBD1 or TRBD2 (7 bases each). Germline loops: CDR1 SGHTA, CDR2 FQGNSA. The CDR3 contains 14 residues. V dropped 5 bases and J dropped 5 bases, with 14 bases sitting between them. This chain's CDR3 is CASSVSRGGDTQYF. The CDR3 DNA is TGTGCCAGCAGCGTCAGCAGGGGGGGAGATACGCAGTATTTT.

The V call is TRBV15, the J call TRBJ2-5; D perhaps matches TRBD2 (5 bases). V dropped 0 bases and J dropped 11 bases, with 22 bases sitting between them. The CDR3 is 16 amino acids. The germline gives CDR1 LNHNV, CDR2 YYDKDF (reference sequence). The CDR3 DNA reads TGTGCCACCAGCAGAGATTTAACAGTGCTAAATGGGGAGCAGTACTTC. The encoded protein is CATSRDLTVLNGEQYF.

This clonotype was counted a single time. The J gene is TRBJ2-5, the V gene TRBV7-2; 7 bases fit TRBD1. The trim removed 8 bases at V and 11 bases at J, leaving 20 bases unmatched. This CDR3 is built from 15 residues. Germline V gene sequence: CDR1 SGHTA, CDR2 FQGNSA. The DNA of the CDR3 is TGTGCCAGCCGACAACGGGACAGTGTTTACAATGAGCAGTACTTC. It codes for CASRQRDSVYNEQYF.

This chain's CDR3 is CSARDTGGGTEQFF. DNA of the CDR3: TGCAGTGCTAGAGATACGGGAGGGGGCACTGAGCAGTTCTTC. This rearrangement joins TRBV20-1 to TRBJ2-1; TRBD2 is a possible D gene (8 bases). Between the trimmed V and J ends, which lost 0 bases and 9 bases, there was a span of 15 bases. This CDR3 spans 14 amino acids. The germline gives CDR1 DFQATT, CDR2 SNEGSKA (reference sequence).

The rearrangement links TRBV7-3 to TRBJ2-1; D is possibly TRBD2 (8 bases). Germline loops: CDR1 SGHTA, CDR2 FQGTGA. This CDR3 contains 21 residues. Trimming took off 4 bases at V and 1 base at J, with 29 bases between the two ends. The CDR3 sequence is CASSSYPPGRGLHNSYNEQFF. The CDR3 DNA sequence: TGTGCCAGCAGCTCATATCCCCCCGGGAGGGGGCTACATAATTCCTACAATGAGCAGTTCTTC.

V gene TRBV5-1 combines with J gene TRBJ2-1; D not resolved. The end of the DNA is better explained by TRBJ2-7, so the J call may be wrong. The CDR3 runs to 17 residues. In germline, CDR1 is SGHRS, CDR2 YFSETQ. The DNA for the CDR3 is TGCGCCAGCAGCTTAAGGGCCCTTTCAAGATCCTACAATGAGCAGTACTTC. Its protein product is CASSLRALSRSYNEQYF.

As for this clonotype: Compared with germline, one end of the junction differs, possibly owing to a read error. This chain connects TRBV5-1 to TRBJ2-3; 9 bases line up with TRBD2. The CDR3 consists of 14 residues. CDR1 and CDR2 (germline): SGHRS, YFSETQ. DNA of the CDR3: TGCGCCAGCAGCGTTAGCGGGGGCACAGATACGCGGTATTTT. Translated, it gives CASSVSGGTDTRYF.

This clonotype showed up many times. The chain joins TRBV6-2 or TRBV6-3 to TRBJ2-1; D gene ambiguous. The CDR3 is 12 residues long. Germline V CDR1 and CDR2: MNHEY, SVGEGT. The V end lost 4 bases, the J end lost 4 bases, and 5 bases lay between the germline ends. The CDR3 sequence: CASSSVYNEQFF. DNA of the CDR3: TGTGCCAGCAGTTCTGTATACAATGAGCAGTTCTTC.

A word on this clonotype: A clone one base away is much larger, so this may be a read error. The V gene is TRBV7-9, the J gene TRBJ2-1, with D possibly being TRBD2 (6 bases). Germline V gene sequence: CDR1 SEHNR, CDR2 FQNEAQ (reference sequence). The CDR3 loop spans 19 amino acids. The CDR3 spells CAGSLAASVRASSYNEQFF. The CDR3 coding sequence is TGTGCCGGCAGCTTAGCGGCTAGCGTACGCGCTAGCTCCTACAATGAGCAGTTCTTC. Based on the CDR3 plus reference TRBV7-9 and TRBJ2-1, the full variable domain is DTGVSQNPRHKITKRGQNVTFRCDPISEHNRLYWYRQTLGQGPEFLTYFQNEAQLEKSRLLSDRFSAERPKGSFSTLEIQRTEQGDSAMYLCAGSLAASVRASSYNEQFFGPGTRLTVL.

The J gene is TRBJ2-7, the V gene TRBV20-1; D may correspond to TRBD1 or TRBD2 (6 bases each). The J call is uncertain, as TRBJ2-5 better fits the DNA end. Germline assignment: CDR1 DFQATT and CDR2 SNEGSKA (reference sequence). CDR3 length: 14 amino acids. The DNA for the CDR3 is TGCAGTGCTAGCGGGGGCGCGTACCAAGAGACCCAGTACTTC. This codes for CSASGGAYQETQYF.

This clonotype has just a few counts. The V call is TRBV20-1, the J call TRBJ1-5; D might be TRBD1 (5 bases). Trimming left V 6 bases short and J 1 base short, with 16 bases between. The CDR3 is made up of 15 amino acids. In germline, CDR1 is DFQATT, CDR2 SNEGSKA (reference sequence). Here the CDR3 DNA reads TGCAGTGCCTTAGACCCAGGGTCAAGCAATCAGCCCCAGCATTTT. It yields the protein CSALDPGSSNQPQHF.

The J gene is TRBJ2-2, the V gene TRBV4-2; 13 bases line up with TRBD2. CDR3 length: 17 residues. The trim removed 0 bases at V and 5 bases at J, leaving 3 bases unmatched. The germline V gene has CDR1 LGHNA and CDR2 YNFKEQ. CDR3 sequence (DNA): TGTGCCAGCAGCCAAGACCGGACTAGCGGGAGTACCGGGGAGCTGTTTTTT. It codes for CASSQDRTSGSTGELFF.